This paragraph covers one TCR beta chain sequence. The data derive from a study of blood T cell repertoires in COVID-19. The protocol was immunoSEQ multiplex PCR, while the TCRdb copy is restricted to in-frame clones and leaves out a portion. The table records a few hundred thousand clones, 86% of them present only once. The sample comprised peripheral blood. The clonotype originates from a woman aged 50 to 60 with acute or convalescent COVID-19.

CDR3 DNA: TGTGCCACCAGTGATTTGGATCCGGGGAGTCACAATGAGCAGTTCTTC. It codes for CATSDLDPGSHNEQFF. V and J are TRBV24-1 and TRBJ2-1; tentatively, D is TRBD2 (5 bases). The CDR3 is 16 amino acids. V lost 0 bases, J lost 5 bases, and 13 bases lay in between. CDR1 KGHDR and CDR2 SFDVKD come from the germline V gene.